This T cell receptor (beta chain) was observed in a study of T cell responses to AZD1222 COVID-19 vaccine. Study outcomes and limitations: Only a handful of AZD1222 recipients, about six in all, had baseline seropositivity. Nearly half of spike-specific TCRs reportedly go after variant regions that carry no mutations. A mostly white British donor set with more females was recruited, and clonal diversity was possibly underestimated.

The table came from immunoSEQ multiplex PCR; TCRdb's copy has only in-frame clones and leaves some out. The data contain some 120,000 clones, 88% of them seen just once; the ten biggest clones take up around 8%. Details on this clone: Its matching antigen is unknown.

The sequencing used peripheral blood, collected on day 0 of AZD1222 vaccination. The sequence was collected from an adult in good health.

As DNA, the CDR3 is TGTGCCAGCAGCTTGGACAGCCCTTACGAGCAGTACTTC. This sequence encodes CASSLDSPYEQYF. The chain links TRBV5-4 to TRBJ2-7; D is unresolved. The V and J ends lost 0 bases and 4 bases respectively, with 8 bases between them. Germline-derived CDR1 and CDR2 are SGHNT and YYREEE (reference sequence). The CDR3 contains 13 residues.